Below, 27 T cell receptor beta chains from the same sample are listed, as sequenced in a study of CD8 T cells in Susac syndrome. Random hexamers were used to reverse transcribe an amount of about 0.5 to 1 ug RNA. TCRdb ran MiXCR on the immunoSEQ multiplex PCR reads and lists one entry per CDR3 protein. This sample has around 140,000 distinct CDR3 sequences, with 95% found just once. Sequencing input: CD4+ T cells from PBMCs. The source of these receptors is a human donor with Susac syndrome.

In its sample, this clonotype was seen once. The rearrangement joins TRBV5-6 to TRBJ2-3, with D perhaps given as TRBD1 or TRBD2 (5 bases each). The length of the CDR3 is 14 residues. CDR1 is SGHDT, CDR2 YYEEEE, per germline. V was cut by 4 bases and J by 1 base, with 10 bases left in between. CDR3 coding DNA: TGTGCCAGCAGCATCCGGGACCGCACAGATACGCAGTATTTT. The encoded protein is CASSIRDRTDTQYF. The complete variable domain, with remaining parts taken from reference TRBV5-6 and TRBJ2-3, reads DAGVTQSPTHLIKTRGQQVTLRCSPKSGHDTVSWYQQALGQGPQFIFQYYEEEERQRGNFPDRFSGHQFPNYSSELNVNALLLGDSALYLCASSIRDRTDTQYFGPGTRLTVL.

V is TRBV20-1 and J is TRBJ2-5; 15 nucleotides agree with TRBD2. V was pared by 5 bases and J by 7 bases, with 2 bases of the junction left unmatched. The germline V gene has CDR1 DFQATT and CDR2 SNEGSKA (reference sequence). The CDR3 consists of 13 residues. The CDR3 nucleotides read TGCAGTGCTGGGGGACTAGCGGGAGGGACCCAGTACTTC. Protein sequence: CSAGGLAGGTQYF.

The chain recombines TRBV4-3 with TRBJ1-2; 8 bases match TRBD1. The germline V gene has CDR1 LGHNA and CDR2 YSLEER. This CDR3 is built from 15 residues. The trim removed 1 base at V and 6 bases at J, leaving 7 bases unmatched. The DNA for the CDR3 is TGCGCCAGCAGCCAAGCGCCGACAGGGGCGGATGGCTACACCTTC. It codes for CASSQAPTGADGYTF.

This clonotype was observed a single time. The rearrangement links TRBV30 to TRBJ1-5; 7 nucleotides line up with TRBD1. This CDR3 has 13 amino acids. CDR1 GTSNPN and CDR2 SVGIG come from the germline V gene (reference sequence). V trimming: 3 bases; J trimming: 4 bases; junction bases outside the gene matches: 3. The CDR3 nucleotides read TGTGCCTGGAGCGGACAGGTGAATCAGCCCCAGCATTTT. This encodes CAWSGQVNQPQHF.

This chain connects TRBV29-1 to TRBJ1-1; perhaps TRBD1 as D (6 bases). CDR1 is SQVTM, CDR2 ANQGSEA, per germline. CDR3 length: 13 amino acids. Trimming stripped 4 bases from V and 4 bases from J, with 13 bases between. CDR3: CSVGVGGATEAFF. The DNA for the CDR3 is TGCAGCGTTGGGGTCGGGGGGGCCACTGAAGCTTTCTTT.

V gene TRBV14 combines with J gene TRBJ2-4; D is ambiguous. V lost 2 bases and J 1 base, leaving 9 bases between the germline ends. The CDR3 runs to 15 residues. The germline V gene encodes CDR1 SGHDN and CDR2 FVKESK. CDR3 protein: CASSQLPGAKNIQYF. CDR3 nucleotides: TGTGCCAGCAGCCAACTCCCTGGGGCCAAAAACATTCAGTACTTC.

This rearrangement joins TRBV29-1 to TRBJ2-5; TRBD2 matches at 10 bases. V lost 3 bases and J lost 5; bases outside the gene matches: 6. Germline CDR1 SQVTM, CDR2 ANQGSEA. This CDR3 region has 14 residues. CDR3 amino acids: CSVELLAGEETQYF. CDR3 bases: TGCAGCGTTGAGCTCCTAGCGGGAGAGGAGACCCAGTACTTC. Supplemented by reference TRBV29-1 and TRBJ2-5, the full variable domain reads SAVISQKPSRDICQRGTSLTIQCQVDSQVTMMFWYRQQPGQSLTLIATANQGSEATYESGFVIDKFPISRPNLTFSTLTVSNMSPEDSSIYLCSVELLAGEETQYFGPGTRLLVL.

J is TRBJ2-7 and V is TRBV7-9; D not resolved. Germline CDR1 SEHNR, CDR2 FQNEAQ (reference sequence). The ends were cut back, 1 base at V and 0 bases at J, with 10 bases in the middle. The length of the CDR3 is 15 residues. Here the CDR3 DNA reads TGTGCCAGCAGCTTAGGGGGATGGAGCTCCTACGAGCAGTACTTC. It yields the protein CASSLGGWSSYEQYF. The complete variable domain, with remaining parts taken from reference TRBV7-9 and TRBJ2-7, reads DTGVSQNPRHKITKRGQNVTFRCDPISEHNRLYWYRQTLGQGPEFLTYFQNEAQLEKSRLLSDRFSAERPKGSFSTLEIQRTEQGDSAMYLCASSLGGWSSYEQYFGPGTRLTVT.

This chain joins TRBV5-4 and TRBJ2-5, with TRBD1 matching 8 bases. Losses at the gene ends were 0 bases for V and 5 bases for J; bases not matched to a gene: 6. Per the germline V gene, CDR1 is SGHNT and CDR2 is YYREEE (reference sequence). The CDR3 totals 15 residues. CDR3 sequence: CASSLVGQARETQYF. CDR3 DNA sequence: TGTGCCAGCAGCTTGGTGGGACAGGCACGCGAGACCCAGTACTTC.

This clonotype was observed a single time. The rearrangement links TRBV9 to TRBJ1-2; maybe TRBD1 (6 bases). This CDR3 region has 14 residues. Between the trimmed V and J ends, which lost 3 bases and 0 bases, there was a span of 9 bases. Germline V lookup: CDR1 SGDLS, CDR2 YYNGEE. CDR3 nucleotides: TGTGCCAGCAGCGCGAGACAGGCTAACTATGGCTACACCTTC. Residues: CASSARQANYGYTF.

The chain couples TRBV30 to TRBJ1-6; D perhaps matches TRBD1 (5 bases). The CDR3 spans 13 residues. V lost 4 bases and J 6 bases, leaving 10 bases between the germline ends. From germline, CDR1 is GTSNPN and CDR2 SVGIG (reference sequence). The CDR3 DNA follows: TGTGCCTGGAACGGGCAGGGTAATTCACCCCTCCACTTT. Its translation: CAWNGQGNSPLHF.

The chain recombines TRBV30 with TRBJ1-2, with D tentatively TRBD1 (5 bases). The CDR3 loop spans 11 amino acids. V lost 6 bases and J lost 3, with 8 bases in between. The germline V gene encodes CDR1 GTSNPN and CDR2 SVGIG (reference sequence). The CDR3 here is CACGRDYGYTF. CDR3 in DNA: TGTGCCTGCGGCAGGGACTATGGCTACACCTTC. Complete variable domain (other parts from reference TRBV30 and TRBJ1-2): SQTIHQWPATLVQPVGSPLSLECTVEGTSNPNLYWYRQAAGRGLQLLFYSVGIGQISSEVPQNLSASRPQDRQFILSSKKLLLSDSGFYLCACGRDYGYTFGSGTRLTVV.

V gene TRBV5-1 combines with J gene TRBJ1-3; D is ambiguous. Germline-derived CDR1 and CDR2 are SGHRS and YFSETQ. This CDR3 contains 14 residues. V dropped 5 bases and J dropped 0 bases, with 9 bases sitting between them. In DNA, the CDR3 is TGCGCCAGCAGTGAAGGGATCTCTGGAAACACCATATATTTT. Its protein is CASSEGISGNTIYF.

J is TRBJ2-7 and V is TRBV2; D is ambiguous. The V and J ends lost 5 bases and 5 bases respectively, with 13 bases between them. This CDR3 spans 13 amino acids. The germline V gene has CDR1 SNHLY and CDR2 FYNNEI. CDR3 sequence: CASSQLSVNEQYF. CDR3 DNA sequence: TGTGCCAGCAGTCAATTGTCAGTTAACGAGCAGTACTTC.

CDR3 sequence (DNA): TGCAGTGCTAGCGACTCCGGGGCCACCTATGGCTACACCTTC. This encodes CSASDSGATYGYTF. The genes are TRBV20-1 and TRBJ1-2; perhaps TRBD1 as D (5 bases). The germline V gene encodes CDR1 DFQATT and CDR2 SNEGSKA (reference sequence). V lost 3 bases, J lost 4 bases, and 15 bases lay in between. The CDR3 totals 14 residues.

The chain has TRBV2 and TRBJ2-3, with 8 bases fitting TRBD1. The trim removed 6 bases at V and 9 bases at J, leaving 5 bases unmatched. There are 12 residues in the CDR3. Germline-derived CDR1 and CDR2 are SNHLY and FYNNEI. This CDR3 is CASRSTGETQYF. The CDR3 nucleotides are TGTGCCAGCAGGTCGACAGGGGAAACGCAGTATTTT.

The CDR3 region is CASSQETGLYGYTF. CDR3 DNA sequence: TGTGCCAGCAGCCAAGAAACGGGGCTGTATGGCTACACCTTC. The genes are TRBV4-2 and TRBJ1-2, with D possibly matching TRBD1 (5 bases). The CDR3 length is 14 residues. V gave up 0 bases and J gave up 5 bases, with 10 bases separating them. Germline values: CDR1 LGHNA, CDR2 YNFKEQ.

The count of this clonotype is one. J is TRBJ1-2 and V is TRBV3-1; D gene ambiguous. Germline values: CDR1 LGHDT, CDR2 YNNKEL (reference sequence). The CDR3 length is 13 residues. V lost 5 bases, J lost 6 bases, and 13 bases lay in between. The CDR3 protein is CASSSGSLNGYTF. The CDR3, as DNA: TGTGCCAGCAGCTCCGGGAGCCTTAATGGCTACACCTTC.

The rearrangement uses TRBV20-1 and TRBJ2-1; 15 bases align to TRBD2. Trimming removed 3 bases from V and 5 bases from J; junction bases left unmatched: 5. The CDR3 runs to 16 residues. Germline CDR1 is DFQATT and CDR2 is SNEGSKA (reference sequence). This chain's CDR3 is CSARGTSGRIDNEQFF. In nucleotides, the CDR3 is TGCAGTGCTAGGGGGACTAGCGGGAGGATTGACAATGAGCAGTTCTTC.

The chain employs TRBV12-3 or TRBV12-4 and TRBJ1-1; D remains ambiguous. Trimming pared 5 bases from V and 7 bases from J, leaving 8 bases between. The CDR3 is 11 amino acids. The CDR3 spells CASSQEIEAFF. CDR3 nucleotide sequence: TGTGCCAGCAGTCAAGAGATTGAAGCTTTCTTT.

The rearrangement joins TRBV12-3 or TRBV12-4 to TRBJ1-1; D is uncertain. CDR3 length equals 13 residues. V was trimmed by 3 bases and J by 1 base, leaving 6 bases between them. CDR3 sequence (DNA): TGTGCCAGCAGTTTCCGGCAGAACACTGAAGCTTTCTTT. This gives the protein CASSFRQNTEAFF.

The chain joins TRBV20-1 to TRBJ2-5, with 12 bases identical to TRBD2. The V gene end was trimmed by 5 bases and the J gene end by 4 bases; junction bases not matched to a gene: 2. CDR1 and CDR2 from the germline V gene are DFQATT and SNEGSKA (reference sequence). The CDR3 totals 13 residues. The CDR3: CSAGGLAGETQYF. Here the CDR3 DNA reads TGCAGTGCTGGGGGACTAGCGGGAGAGACCCAGTACTTC.

In this sample, this clonotype turned up once. The rearrangement links TRBV20-1 to TRBJ2-5; tentatively, D is TRBD2 (6 bases). The CDR3 runs to 15 residues. V was clipped by 0 bases and J by 2 bases, with 13 bases between them. Germline V lookup: CDR1 DFQATT, CDR2 SNEGSKA (reference sequence). This CDR3 is CSARDGAGKQETQYF. The CDR3 region has the DNA TGCAGTGCTAGAGATGGGGCGGGAAAACAAGAGACCCAGTACTTC.

The chain has TRBV3-1 and TRBJ1-1; 7 bases fit TRBD1. This CDR3 contains 15 residues. After removal of 2 bases from V and 3 bases from J, the junction contained 6 bases not matched to a gene. The germline CDR1 and CDR2 sequences are LGHDT and YNNKEL (reference sequence). The CDR3 nucleotides are TGTGCCAGCAGCCAACACAGGGGACGGGACACTGAAGCTTTCTTT. It encodes CASSQHRGRDTEAFF.

The chain has TRBV20-1 and TRBJ2-7; D perhaps matches TRBD2 (5 bases). The ends were cut back, 3 bases at V and 4 bases at J, with 13 bases in the middle. The CDR3 has 13 residues. Per the germline V gene, CDR1 is DFQATT and CDR2 is SNEGSKA (reference sequence). CDR3 loop: CSARRGLNYEQYF. In DNA, the CDR3 is TGCAGTGCTAGGCGTGGACTCAATTACGAGCAGTACTTC.

V is TRBV12-3 or TRBV12-4 and J is TRBJ2-2; D might be TRBD2 (5 bases). The V gene lost 2 bases and the J gene lost 5 bases, with 12 bases spanning the gap. The CDR3 runs to 15 residues. CDR3 coding DNA: TGTGCCAGCAGTTTACGCCTTCGAGGGACCGGGGAGCTGTTTTTT. It translates to CASSLRLRGTGELFF.

The V call is TRBV19, the J call TRBJ2-3, with D possibly matching TRBD2 (5 bases). V was clipped by 5 bases and J by 3 bases, with 9 bases between them. Germline V gives CDR1 LNHDA, CDR2 SQIVND (reference sequence). The CDR3 length is 13 residues. The CDR3 DNA reads as TGTGCCAGTAGTTCACTAGGGACAGATACGCAGTATTTT. Amino acid sequence: CASSSLGTDTQYF.